The clone carrying this T cell receptor beta chain was detected once. Its antigen is unidentified. The sample holds other DNA sequences that translate to the same CDR3. Terminally differentiated effector memory CD45RA+ cells were excluded from the naive CD8 cells, which were CD45RO-negative and positively selected for CCR7. Germline CDR1 and CDR2: MNHEY and SMNVEV (reference sequence). The V gene end was trimmed by 3 bases and the J gene end by 1 base; junction bases not matched to a gene: 1. This CDR3 comprises 15 residues. The table came from immunoSEQ multiplex PCR; TCRdb's copy has only in-frame clones and leaves some out. Here the sample spans about 2 million clones, approximately 95% being singletons. These data are taken from a study of shared clonotypes between healthy human individuals. Study in general: Each donor's CD8 memory used one plate, CD8 naive two, each CD4 subset three.

Findings of the study overall: Clonotypes shared by all four sorted-subset donors had higher generation probabilities than non-shared clonotypes. Generally, estimated richness proved larger in naive subsets than it did in memory subsets.

The TCR originated in a man aged 18-30 years in good health. Sequencing was carried out using naive CD8+ T cells sorted from blood. The chain recombines TRBV27 with TRBJ2-3, with 10 bases identical to TRBD2. CDR3 nucleotides: TGTGCCAGCAGTTTCCTAGCGGGGGGCACAGATACGCAGTATTTT. Encoded protein: CASSFLAGGTDTQYF.